This paragraph covers one T cell receptor (beta chain) sequence. Antigen specificity is unknown. Here immunoSEQ multiplex PCR was the method, and the copy in TCRdb shows in-frame clones only, minus some. The data hold tens of thousands of clones, with around 85% observed a single time. This entry is derived from a study of a mutant IDH1 vaccine in newly diagnosed glioma. Time point defined: week 5, during vaccination. In every dose of vaccine, 300 ug of mutant IDH1 20-mer peptide was given alongside topical imiquimod. The sequenced sample was PBMCs, obtained from a glioma patient whose treatment included an IDH1 peptide vaccine. This TCR was recovered from a middle-aged man with glioma.

This CDR3 reads CASSQYRDQETQYF. CDR3 bases: TGTGCCAGCAGCCAATACAGGGACCAAGAGACCCAGTACTTC. This sequence joins TRBV7-2 and TRBJ2-5; TRBD1 might be the D (6 bases). In germline, CDR1 is SGHTA, CDR2 FQGNSA. V lost 5 bases and J 0 bases, leaving 10 bases between the germline ends. This CDR3 has 14 residues.